The clone carrying this T cell receptor (beta chain) was counted a few times. Its antigen is unidentified. This sample is drawn from a study of cytotoxic CD8 clonotypes in ibrutinib-treated CLL. On the study more broadly: Response material was collected after a median about 12 months of treatment, range 6 to 36. Study observations and caveats: Shared public clonotypes were rare, and on treatment they either got smaller or stayed the same.

CDR1 KGHSH and CDR2 LQKENI come from the germline V gene. The CDR3 is 16 residues long. Trimming pared 0 bases from V and 2 bases from J, leaving 13 bases between. Sequenced by immunoSEQ multiplex PCR; TCRdb stores in-frame clones only, minus some. Of about 35,000 clones listed, 70% to 80% are singletons. This material consisted of PBMCs, taken at disease progression, from a patient treated with ibrutinib. V gene TRBV18 combines with J gene TRBJ2-5; D is perhaps TRBD1 or TRBD2 (5 bases each). This TCR was sampled from a human donor with chronic lymphocytic leukemia. The CDR3 DNA follows: TGTGCCAGCTCACCACCAATCAGGGACCTGCAAGAGACCCAGTACTTC. Translated, it gives CASSPPIRDLQETQYF.